These T cell receptor beta chains were read from a single sample in a study of vaccination and CD4 T cells after COVID-19. Their antigen targets remain unknown. TCRdb re-analysed the PCR reads in MiXCR, keeping a single row per CDR3 protein. The sample includes 3,500 to 4,000 distinct CDR3 sequences, about 71% of them seen just once. The sample was CD4+ T cells from blood, cultured in vitro. These receptors all stem from a human donor who had recovered from COVID-19. Both conserved end residues are part of each CDR3. Fields, in order: clone size, J gene, V gene, D gene, CDR3 protein, CDR3 DNA. A D gene is named only where the DNA matches it firmly. Clone size appears in some rows only: once, few, many, or a class for an expanded clone.

clone_size: few
j_call: TRBJ1-1
v_call: TRBV5-6
d_call: -
cdr3_aa: CASSLGGAPNTEAFF
cdr3_nt: TGTGCCAGCAGCTTGGGCGGGGCCCCGAACACTGAAGCTTTCTTT

clone_size: -
j_call: TRBJ1-2
v_call: TRBV20-1
d_call: TRBD1
cdr3_aa: CSVPGQGIGGYTF
cdr3_nt: TGCAGTGTCCCGGGACAGGGGATAGGTGGCTACACCTTC

clone_size: -
j_call: TRBJ2-3
v_call: TRBV6-4
d_call: -
cdr3_aa: CASSRFRGSSTDTQYF
cdr3_nt: TGTGCCAGCAGTAGATTTCGGGGTTCTAGCACAGATACGCAGTATTTT

clone_size: -
j_call: TRBJ1-1
v_call: TRBV12-3/TRBV12-4
d_call: -
cdr3_aa: CASSQRTVNTEAFF
cdr3_nt: TGTGCCAGCAGTCAAAGGACGGTGAACACTGAAGCTTTCTTT

clone_size: -
j_call: TRBJ1-5
v_call: TRBV28
d_call: TRBD1
cdr3_aa: CASRWGQGAGQPQHF
cdr3_nt: TGTGCCAGCAGGTGGGGACAGGGGGCAGGGCAGCCCCAGCATTTT

clone_size: -
j_call: TRBJ1-2
v_call: TRBV27
d_call: TRBD1
cdr3_aa: CATLNRGGYGYTF
cdr3_nt: TGTGCCACCCTGAACAGGGGCGGCTATGGCTACACCTTC

clone_size: few
j_call: TRBJ1-6
v_call: TRBV20-1
d_call: -
cdr3_aa: CSARDFRSDRYNSPLHF
cdr3_nt: TGCAGTGCTAGAGATTTCAGGTCGGACAGATATAATTCACCCCTCCACTTT

clone_size: -
j_call: TRBJ2-7
v_call: TRBV2
d_call: -
cdr3_aa: CASYGGQTYEQYF
cdr3_nt: TGTGCCAGCTACGGGGGACAGACCTACGAGCAGTACTTC

clone_size: -
j_call: TRBJ1-6
v_call: TRBV3-1
d_call: -
cdr3_aa: CASSQVGGWGNSPLHF
cdr3_nt: TGTGCCAGCAGCCAAGTGGGAGGATGGGGGAATTCACCCCTCCACTTT

clone_size: -
j_call: TRBJ1-5
v_call: TRBV20-1
d_call: TRBD1
cdr3_aa: CSAPGQGGYRGNQPQHF
cdr3_nt: TGCAGTGCTCCGGGACAGGGTGGCTATAGGGGCAATCAGCCCCAGCATTTT